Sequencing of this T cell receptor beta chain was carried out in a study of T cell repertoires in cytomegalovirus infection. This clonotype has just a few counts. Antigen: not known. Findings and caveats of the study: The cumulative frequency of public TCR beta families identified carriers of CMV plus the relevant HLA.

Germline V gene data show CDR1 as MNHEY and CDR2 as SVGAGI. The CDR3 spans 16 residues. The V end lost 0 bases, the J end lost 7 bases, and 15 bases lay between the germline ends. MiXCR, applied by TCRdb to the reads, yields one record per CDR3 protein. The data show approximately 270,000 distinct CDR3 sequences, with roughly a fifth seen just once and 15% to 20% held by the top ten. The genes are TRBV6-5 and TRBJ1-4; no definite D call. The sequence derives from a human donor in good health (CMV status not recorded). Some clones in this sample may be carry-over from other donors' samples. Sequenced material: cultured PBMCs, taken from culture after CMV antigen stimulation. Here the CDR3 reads CASSYSSGIEGEKLFF. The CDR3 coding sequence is TGTGCCAGCAGTTACTCGTCTGGGATTGAGGGTGAAAAACTGTTTTTT.